This T cell receptor beta chain was observed in a study of cytomegalovirus exposure and HLA in healthy donors (TCRdb year 2017). Study-wide context: A later analysis indicated that the 95 to 150 validation repertoires were generated on the platform also employed for the 700 or so repertoires of the first cohort. A separate validation cohort of roughly 130 different subjects was used in addition to the approximately 610-subject first cohort. The study was designed to test whether signatures of past pathogen exposure could be identified by cataloging public T cell receptors. To predict cytomegalovirus infection status, the study brought together high-throughput TCR immunosequencing, statistical association of individual TCRs with disease status, and machine learning.

For CDR1 and CDR2, the germline V gene (reference sequence) lists SGHNT and YYREEE. The CDR3 covers 13 residues, taking in both the cysteine and the phenylalanine. Of all the DNA, just the CDR3 is kept, 39 bases in frame from base 1. V is shortened by 4 bases, J by 5 bases, and the region joining them spans 12 bases. Overall study outcomes, separate from this receptor: In vitro tests confirmed that a few of the cytomegalovirus-associated TCR beta chains recognize cytomegalovirus antigens. The study listed over 150 TCR beta chains as associated with cytomegalovirus. In a later analysis, TCRs clustered in the first cohort were found to also tend to co-occur in the roughly 120 validation repertoires, with 94% of cluster scores above 0. Cytomegalovirus status was reported to be diagnosed by the classifier with high specificity and sensitivity in both the original and validation cohorts. The authors suggested that the approach could potentially be extended to other disease states and immunological phenotypes. Across donors, most TCR sequences were observed very rarely, whereas some public TCRs were present in many individuals. A later analysis had no HLA typing for the validation cohort, so co-occurrence there was scored across all 110 or so repertoires.

Remarks on this clone: It lacks a known antigen. Per-nucleotide qualities are absent, and no much larger clonotype sits a single base away.

The donors were included in the validation cohort of 130 or so subjects, a group kept apart from the approximately 700-subject first cohort. Library preparation used the immunoSEQ multiplex PCR assay. Per the authors' processing: A statistical classification framework was built to diagnose cytomegalovirus status from the catalog of TCR beta chain sequences. TCRdb mirrors the immuneACCESS table, restricted to in-frame sequences. Some clones are absent from its copies; in checked studies, under half trace to an unresolved V gene, and the reason for the others is unknown. V and J calls and clone size are copied from that table; D and trimming were computed from the DNA. For this sample there are some 72,000 clones; 90% to 96% appear just once. The ten most abundant clones make up roughly 1.5% of the sample.

The origin of this receptor is a man aged 18 to 35 in good health and CMV-seropositive. The source material was PBMCs. This chain is built from TRBV5-4 and TRBJ1-2, and possibly TRBD1, on 5 matching bases. The nucleotides read TGTGCCAGCAGCCGGGACTCCTTTTATGGCTACACCTTC. Its protein is CASSRDSFYGYTF. The full variable domain, with segments outside the CDR3 supplied by the reference TRBV5-4 and TRBJ1-2 proteins, appears as ETGVTQSPTHLIKTRGQQVTLRCSSQSGHNTVSWYQQALGQGPQFIFQYYREEENGRGNFPPRFSGLQFPNYSSELNVNALELDDSALYLCASSRDSFYGYTFGSGTRLTVV.